Listed here are 9 T cell receptor beta chains from one sample, sequenced in a study of metastatic and nonmetastatic thyroid tumors. Each patient came to thyroid surgery without any prior treatment (of any kind). TCRdb re-processed the PCR reads through MiXCR. The table lists under 50,000 clones, more than 25% of them singletons. The specimen was blood. The receptors here all came from a male donor with papillary thyroid cancer or a benign thyroid nodule (not recorded which). Some clones in this sample may be carry-over from other donors' samples.

The chain's CDR3 is CASSLLGDEAFF. The CDR3 DNA reads as TGCGCCAGCAGCTTGTTGGGGGATGAAGCTTTCTTT. The V gene is TRBV5-1, the J gene TRBJ1-1, with D possibly TRBD1 on 5 matching bases. Germline CDR1 is SGHRS and CDR2 is YFSETQ. The CDR3 sequence is 12 residues long. V lost 1 base, J lost 7 bases, and 8 bases lay in between.

This clone was picked up a small number of times. The CDR3 DNA reads as TGTGCCAGCAGTATGAGCGGGAGGTCGCCCTACAATGAGCAGTTCTTC. It translates to CASSMSGRSPYNEQFF. The V and J genes are TRBV6-4 and TRBJ2-1; TRBD2 matches at 9 bases. Germline lookup yields CDR1 MRHNA and CDR2 SNTAGT. The V gene end was trimmed by 5 bases and the J gene end by 2 bases; junction bases not matched to a gene: 7. The CDR3 length is 16 residues.

There are a few counts of this clone. CDR3 bases: TGTGCCAGCAGTCAACCGGAGAATGTCGAGCAGTACTTC. This encodes CASSQPENVEQYF. This rearrangement joins TRBV28 to TRBJ2-7; the D is unclear. Trimming pared 5 bases from V and 6 bases from J, leaving 14 bases between. CDR1 is MDHEN and CDR2 is SYDVKM in the germline V gene. The CDR3 is made up of 13 amino acids. Combining the CDR3 with reference TRBV28 and TRBJ2-7 gives the whole variable domain DVKVTQSSRYLVKRTGEKVFLECVQDMDHENMFWYRQDPGLGLRLIYFSYDVKMKEKGDIPEGYSVSREKKERFSLILESASTNQTSMYLCASSQPENVEQYFGPGTRLTVT.

The gene calls are TRBV2 and TRBJ2-7, with a possible D match to TRBD2 (6 bases). The germline gives CDR1 SNHLY, CDR2 FYNNEI. This CDR3 spans 13 amino acids. V was clipped by 3 bases and J by 7 bases, with 13 bases between them. CDR3 sequence reads: CASSDFLGGEQYF. CDR3 in DNA: TGTGCCAGCAGTGATTTTTTGGGGGGTGAGCAGTACTTC.

The sample holds a few counts of this clone. V gene TRBV28 combines with J gene TRBJ2-3; the D is unclear. Trimming pared 2 bases from V and 1 base from J, leaving 10 bases between. The CDR3 runs 15 residues. Germline V lookup: CDR1 MDHEN, CDR2 SYDVKM. The CDR3 region is CASSLPFAGTDTQYF. DNA for the CDR3: TGTGCCAGCAGTTTACCCTTTGCCGGCACAGATACGCAGTATTTT.

This clone has a count of ten or more. V and J are TRBV29-1 and TRBJ2-7; 12 bases line up with TRBD2. Germline CDR1 reads SQVTM; CDR2 reads ANQGSEA. The CDR3 runs 15 residues. V shed 7 bases and J 3 bases; nucleotides not matched to a gene: 10. The CDR3 sequence is CSAEGLAGNYYEQYF. CDR3 DNA sequence: TGCAGCGCTGAGGGACTAGCGGGCAACTACTACGAGCAGTACTTC.

This clone was counted a few times. CDR3 sequence reads: CASSISGGTTDTQYF. CDR3 DNA: TGTGCCAGTAGTATATCGGGGGGTACCACAGATACGCAGTATTTT. This chain joins TRBV19 and TRBJ2-3; 7 nucleotides match TRBD2. CDR3 length: 15 amino acids. Germline lookup yields CDR1 LNHDA and CDR2 SQIVND (reference sequence). The J segment lost 2 bases and the V segment lost 2 bases, leaving 4 bases of the junction unmatched.

In its sample, this clone was seen many times. It may be a read error: a sequence one base away is much more abundant. V usage is TRBV20-1 and J usage is TRBJ2-7, with TRBD1 identical over 9 bases. Germline V gene sequence: CDR1 DFQATT, CDR2 SNEGSKA (reference sequence). CDR3 size: 13 residues. V lost 3 bases to trimming and J lost 6 bases; unmatched junction nucleotides: 6. The CDR3 reads CSASWGQGCEQYF. CDR3 DNA sequence: TGCAGTGCTAGTTGGGGACAGGGATGCGAGCAGTACTTC.

This clone was picked up a small number of times. V is TRBV6-5 and J is TRBJ1-1; D ambiguous. The CDR3 totals 15 residues. The germline CDR1 and CDR2 sequences are MNHEY and SVGAGI. Trimming left V 4 bases short and J 2 bases short, with 14 bases between. The CDR3 here is CASSFMDVLNTEAFF. In DNA form, the CDR3 reads TGTGCCAGCAGTTTCATGGACGTACTAAACACTGAAGCTTTCTTT.